These 32 T cell receptor beta chains were sequenced from one sample in a study of CD8 T cells in ankylosing spondylitis. Whole-study findings and limits: One TCR beta motif, made up of roughly 8 highly homologous variants, appeared characteristic of ankylosing spondylitis blood.

Which antigens these TCRs recognize remains unknown. Using its own MiXCR run on the 5' RACE reads, TCRdb lists one record per CDR3 protein. Of hundreds of thousands of distinct CDR3 sequences listed, approximately 11% are singletons. The sequencing sample was made of blood, either unsorted or a sorted T cell fraction (not recorded which). The receptors shown here come from a male donor with ankylosing spondylitis.

This clonotype was observed many times. The chain combines TRBV15 with TRBJ1-2; possible D gene TRBD1, 6 bases. The CDR3 is 15 residues long. Germline CDR1 LNHNV, CDR2 YYDKDF (reference sequence). V lost 0 bases and J lost 0, with 8 bases in between. CDR3 DNA sequence: TGTGCCACCAGCAGAGAACGGACAGCTAACTATGGCTACACCTTC. It is translated as CATSRERTANYGYTF.

The V gene is TRBV12-3 or TRBV12-4, the J gene TRBJ2-1; tentatively, D is TRBD2 (6 bases). Trimming took 7 bases from V and 8 from J, leaving 18 bases between them. The CDR3 consists of 14 residues. CDR3 region: CASNLGGAFDEQFF. CDR3 in DNA: TGTGCCAGCAATTTGGGGGGAGCTTTCGATGAGCAGTTCTTC.

V is TRBV4-2 and J is TRBJ2-1, with D tentatively TRBD1 (6 bases). Germline CDR1 LGHNA, CDR2 YNFKEQ. The germline V and J ends were trimmed by 4 bases and 10 bases, with 20 bases remaining between them. The CDR3 spans 15 residues. The CDR3, as DNA: TGTGCCAGCAGCCCCCCAGGGGCCAACGCGGTGGAGCAGTTCTTC. This translates into CASSPPGANAVEQFF.

J is TRBJ2-1 and V is TRBV27, with D maybe TRBD2 (6 bases). The CDR3 is 14 residues long. Trimming took 3 bases from V and 5 from J, leaving 11 bases between them. The germline CDR1 and CDR2 sequences are MNHEY and SMNVEV (reference sequence). The CDR3 DNA sequence: TGTGCCAGCAGTTTTATTAGCGGTAACAATGAGCAGTTCTTC. Translating gives CASSFISGNNEQFF.

The chain joins TRBV10-3 to TRBJ1-2, with 8 bases fitting TRBD1. Trimming took 6 bases from V and 7 from J; bases not matched to a gene: 4. The CDR3 runs 12 residues. Germline CDR1 reads ENHRY; CDR2 reads SYGVKD. In DNA form, the CDR3 reads TGTGCCATCAGCACAGGGGGGGTTGGCTACACCTTC. This translates into CAISTGGVGYTF.

This clonotype was seen many times. V usage is TRBV7-2 and J usage is TRBJ2-3; D unresolved. V was pared by 1 base and J by 5 bases, with 10 bases between. CDR3 length: 14 residues. Germline V CDR1 and CDR2: SGHTA, FQGNSA. The CDR3 sequence is CASSLEGSGDTQYF. The CDR3 nucleotides are TGTGCCAGCAGCTTAGAGGGATCGGGAGATACGCAGTATTTT. The full variable domain, in which reference TRBV7-2 and TRBJ2-3 provide the parts outside the CDR3, is GAGVSQSPSNKVTEKGKDVELRCDPISGHTALYWYRQSLGQGLEFLIYFQGNSAPDKSGLPSDRFSAERTGGSVSTLTIQRTQQEDSAVYLCASSLEGSGDTQYFGPGTRLTVL.

The table lists this clonotype with many counts. J is TRBJ2-1 and V is TRBV5-1; D remains unclear. The CDR3 contains 14 residues. Germline CDR1 is SGHRS and CDR2 is YFSETQ. Deletions cut 4 bases from V and 1 base from J, with 9 bases between. The CDR3 spells CASSDGYSYNEQFF. The CDR3 bases are TGCGCCAGCAGCGACGGGTATTCCTACAATGAGCAGTTCTTC. The variable domain in full, completed from reference TRBV5-1 and TRBJ2-1, reads KAGVTQTPRYLIKTRGQQVTLSCSPISGHRSVSWYQQTPGQGLQFLFEYFSETQRNKGNFPGRFSGRQFSNSRSEMNVSTLELGDSALYLCASSDGYSYNEQFFGPGTRLTVL.

The V gene is TRBV7-2, the J gene TRBJ1-5; no clear D. The germline V gene has CDR1 SGHTA and CDR2 FQGNSA. This CDR3 is 14 amino acids long. Trimming stripped 1 base from V and 6 bases from J, with 10 bases between. The CDR3: CASSLDRAPQPQHF. In DNA, the CDR3 is TGTGCCAGCAGCTTAGATAGGGCCCCTCAGCCCCAGCATTTT.

The V and J genes are TRBV3-1 and TRBJ2-1; the D gene could be TRBD1 or TRBD2 (5 bases each). Trimming cost V 2 bases and J 3 bases, with 11 bases left between them. CDR1 LGHDT and CDR2 YNNKEL come from the germline V gene (reference sequence). The CDR3 totals 15 residues. The CDR3 loop is CASSQMAGSYNEQFF. The CDR3 region has the DNA TGTGCCAGCAGCCAAATGGCAGGGAGCTACAATGAGCAGTTCTTC.

This clonotype was recorded a few times. The chain joins TRBV20-1 to TRBJ1-6; the D is unclear. Germline V gives CDR1 DFQATT, CDR2 SNEGSKA (reference sequence). V lost 5 bases, J lost 0 bases, and 14 bases lay in between. The CDR3 has 16 residues. The CDR3: CSALGRLSSYNSPLHF. The CDR3 DNA is TGCAGTGCTTTAGGCCGGTTGAGCTCCTATAATTCACCCCTCCACTTT.

This chain uses TRBV3-1 with TRBJ1-6; no definite D call. This CDR3 region has 15 residues. Trimming took off 1 base at V and 0 bases at J, with 4 bases between the two ends. Per the germline V gene, CDR1 is LGHDT and CDR2 is YNNKEL (reference sequence). CDR3 coding DNA: TGTGCCAGCAGCCAAGTGTCCTCCTATAATTCACCCCTCCACTTT. Translated, it gives CASSQVSSYNSPLHF.

This clonotype was counted only a few times. This chain connects TRBV24-1 to TRBJ2-5; D is unclear. V gave up 6 bases and J gave up 1 base, with 2 bases separating them. Germline V gives CDR1 KGHDR, CDR2 SFDVKD. The CDR3 consists of 11 residues. The CDR3 nucleotides read TGTGCCACCAGTCCCCAAGAGACCCAGTACTTC. This encodes CATSPQETQYF.

This clonotype was observed a few times. The chain recombines TRBV20-1 with TRBJ2-7; maybe TRBD1 (5 bases). Trimming removed 4 bases at V and 3 bases at J, with 16 bases between. The germline V gene has CDR1 DFQATT and CDR2 SNEGSKA (reference sequence). The CDR3 has 14 residues. CDR3 sequence (DNA): TGCAGTGCTAAGACCTGGGGCGAAGGCTACGAGCAGTACTTC. Residues: CSAKTWGEGYEQYF.

J is TRBJ2-7 and V is TRBV5-1; 10 bases match TRBD1. The CDR3 extends over 14 amino acids. CDR1 is SGHRS and CDR2 is YFSETQ in the germline V gene. The trim removed 4 bases at V and 6 bases at J, leaving 7 bases unmatched. The CDR3, as DNA: TGCGCCAGCAGCCGGACAGGGGGAGAAAGCGAGCAGTACGTC. Its protein product is CASSRTGGESEQYV.

The rearrangement uses TRBV29-1 and TRBJ2-7; TRBD1 agrees at 10 bases. Per germline, CDR1 SQVTM and CDR2 ANQGSEA. CDR3 length: 13 amino acids. The V segment lost 4 bases and the J segment 7 bases; nucleotides outside the gene matches: 7. This CDR3 reads CSVGTGQGREQYV. Written as DNA, the CDR3 is TGCAGCGTTGGTACGGGACAGGGGAGAGAGCAGTACGTC.

The genes are TRBV6-5 and TRBJ2-1; 10 bases align to TRBD2. Germline assignment: CDR1 MNHEY and CDR2 SVGAGI. This CDR3 has 16 residues. Trimming took 2 bases from V and 2 from J; bases not matched to a gene: 3. In DNA, the CDR3 is TGTGCCAGCAGTTACCGCCTAGCGGGGGCCTACAATGAGCAGTTCTTC. This encodes CASSYRLAGAYNEQFF.

The genes are TRBV6-2 or TRBV6-3 and TRBJ2-2, with 8 bases matching TRBD2. The trim removed 0 bases at V and 0 bases at J, leaving 3 bases unmatched. The CDR3 is 17 amino acids. Germline CDR1 and CDR2: MNHEY and SVGEGT. The CDR3 here is CASSYSASGPNTGELFF. CDR3 bases: TGTGCCAGCAGTTACTCGGCTAGCGGGCCGAACACCGGGGAGCTGTTTTTT.

The genes are TRBV5-1 and TRBJ2-7; TRBD2 might be the D (6 bases). This CDR3 spans 14 amino acids. Germline V gene lookup returns CDR1 SGHRS and CDR2 YFSETQ. The V end was cut by 2 bases, the J end by 6 bases, with 15 bases between. The CDR3: CASSFGGVLAEQYV. CDR3 in DNA: TGCGCCAGCAGCTTCGGGGGAGTACTGGCCGAGCAGTACGTC.

There are a few counts of this clonotype. The J gene is TRBJ2-2, the V gene TRBV15; D is possibly TRBD1 or TRBD2 (5 bases each). Trimming stripped 8 bases from V and 1 base from J, with 11 bases between. Germline V lookup: CDR1 LNHNV, CDR2 YYDKDF (reference sequence). CDR3 size: 14 residues. The CDR3 DNA follows: TGTGCCACCTCTCTTGGGGGGAACACCGGGGAGCTGTTTTTT. Translated: CATSLGGNTGELFF.

This clonotype was recorded a few times. The chain couples TRBV11-2 to TRBJ1-1, with 7 bases matching TRBD1. This CDR3 is built from 14 residues. Trimming removed 0 bases from V and 4 bases from J; junction bases left unmatched: 2. Germline V lookup: CDR1 SGHAT, CDR2 FQNNGV. The CDR3: CASSLEQGSTEAFF. Here the CDR3 DNA reads TGTGCCAGCAGCTTAGAACAGGGGAGCACTGAAGCTTTCTTT.

This clonotype was observed a handful of times. The genes are TRBV10-3 and TRBJ1-4, with TRBD1 as a possible D gene (6 bases). The ends were cut back, 5 bases at V and 5 bases at J, with 15 bases in the middle. CDR1 and CDR2 from the germline V gene are ENHRY and SYGVKD. This CDR3 is 15 amino acids long. The CDR3 region is CAISPLDRPNEKLFF. The CDR3 DNA sequence: TGTGCCATCAGTCCCCTGGACAGACCGAATGAAAAACTGTTTTTT.

The V gene is TRBV2, the J gene TRBJ1-2; unclear D gene. The germline gives CDR1 SNHLY, CDR2 FYNNEI. V lost 4 bases and J lost 3, with 9 bases in between. CDR3 length: 13 amino acids. The CDR3 region has the DNA TGTGCCAGCAGTGCCGAGGGCCACTATGGCTACACCTTC. It codes for CASSAEGHYGYTF.

This clonotype was observed a handful of times. The genes are TRBV12-3 or TRBV12-4 and TRBJ1-6; 9 nucleotides line up with TRBD1. Trimming cost V 2 bases and J 8 bases; bases outside gene matches: 4. This CDR3 is built from 15 residues. CDR3 in amino acids: CASSLRDREHSPLHF. The CDR3 DNA sequence: TGTGCCAGCAGTTTAAGGGACAGGGAGCATTCACCCCTCCACTTT.

The genes are TRBV20-1 and TRBJ2-1, with no clear D. This CDR3 is 13 amino acids long. Germline loops: CDR1 DFQATT, CDR2 SNEGSKA (reference sequence). The germline V and J ends were trimmed by 3 bases and 1 base, with 7 bases remaining between them. The CDR3 sequence: CSASPGSYNEQFF. Here the CDR3 DNA reads TGCAGTGCTAGTCCCGGGTCCTACAATGAGCAGTTCTTC.

This clonotype was recorded a few times. Compared with germline, one end of the junction differs, possibly owing to a read error. V usage is TRBV4-1 and J usage is TRBJ2-3, with 10 bases fitting TRBD2. Germline V CDR1 and CDR2: MGHRA, YSYEKL. This CDR3 region has 15 residues. The CDR3: CASSQGTSATNTQYF. The CDR3, as DNA: TGCGCCAGCAGCCAGGGGACTAGCGCCACAAATACGCAGTATTTT.

The J gene is TRBJ2-1, the V gene TRBV24-1, with D perhaps assigned TRBD1 or TRBD2 (6 bases each). The V and J ends lost 12 bases and 8 bases respectively, with 19 bases between them. Germline-derived CDR1 and CDR2 are KGHDR and SFDVKD. The CDR3 has 13 amino acids. The CDR3 sequence: CASTGGGSDEQFF. The CDR3 nucleotides are TGTGCCTCCACCGGAGGGGGGTCCGATGAGCAGTTCTTC.

The V and J genes are TRBV20-1 and TRBJ2-1; 7 nucleotides match TRBD2. Germline V gene lookup returns CDR1 DFQATT and CDR2 SNEGSKA (reference sequence). After removal of 0 bases from V and 4 bases from J, the junction contained 9 bases not matched to a gene. This CDR3 has 16 amino acids. CDR3 amino acids: CSARDLVASGYNEQFF. CDR3 nucleotide sequence: TGCAGTGCTAGAGATCTCGTAGCTAGCGGTTACAATGAGCAGTTCTTC.

In its sample, this clonotype was seen a few times. This sequence joins TRBV20-1 and TRBJ2-1, with 10 nucleotides matching TRBD2. Looked up from germline, CDR1 is DFQATT and CDR2 is SNEGSKA (reference sequence). The V and J ends lost 0 bases and 6 bases, in that order; junction bases with no gene match: 5. CDR3 length: 15 amino acids. The CDR3 sequence is CSARDIPSGSNEQFF. CDR3 in DNA: TGCAGTGCTAGAGATATCCCTAGCGGGAGCAATGAGCAGTTCTTC.

This clonotype occurred a few times. The V gene is TRBV5-1, the J gene TRBJ2-1; a possible D gene is TRBD2 (6 bases). CDR1 SGHRS and CDR2 YFSETQ come from the germline V gene. V was clipped by 4 bases and J by 13 bases, with 21 bases between them. CDR3 length: 14 amino acids. The CDR3 nucleotides are TGCGCCAGCAGCCTGGGCAACGGGGGTACGAACCAGTTCTTC. This sequence encodes CASSLGNGGTNQFF.

This clonotype appeared a few times. The V gene is TRBV11-2, the J gene TRBJ2-2; 11 nucleotides align to TRBD2. Looked up from germline, CDR1 is SGHAT and CDR2 is FQNNGV. With V trimmed by 2 bases and J by 7 bases, 3 bases remained unmatched. This CDR3 spans 15 amino acids. CDR3 sequence reads: CASSLISGRGGELFF. In DNA form, the CDR3 reads TGTGCCAGCAGCTTAATTAGCGGGAGGGGCGGGGAGCTGTTTTTT.

V is TRBV5-1 and J is TRBJ2-5; no clear D. The germline V and J ends were trimmed by 1 base and 9 bases, with 16 bases remaining between them. CDR1 is SGHRS and CDR2 is YFSETQ in the germline V gene. This CDR3 comprises 14 residues. This CDR3 reads CASSLTAARGAQYF. The CDR3 nucleotides are TGCGCCAGCAGCTTGACGGCAGCACGTGGGGCCCAGTACTTC.

V and J are TRBV29-1 and TRBJ2-1, with D possibly TRBD1 on 5 matching bases. The CDR3 contains 13 residues. The V and J ends lost 0 bases and 7 bases respectively, with 10 bases between them. Germline V lookup: CDR1 SQVTM, CDR2 ANQGSEA. The CDR3 DNA reads as TGCAGCGTTGAAGAGGTTAACAGGAATGAGCAGTTCTTC. Protein: CSVEEVNRNEQFF.